These 21 T cell receptor beta chains were sequenced from one sample in a study of tumor-infiltrating lymphocytes in primary liver carcinoma. Germline DNA was also extracted, while the blood RNA originated from unsorted whole blood. The template, 500 ng total RNA, yielded TCR beta cDNA made with a constant-region primer. ARM-PCR, slightly modified, supplied the TCR beta libraries through three nested multiplex PCR rounds. Use of TRBV1-TRBV30 forward primers with a C-beta reverse primer characterized the first two PCR rounds, which lasted roughly 11 cycles each. TCRdb recomputed calls from the multiplex PCR reads with MiXCR, one row per CDR3 protein. Of more than 150,000 distinct CDR3 sequences listed, 50% to 75% are singletons. Sequences were obtained from peripheral blood. The receptor source for this set is a man between 40 and 49 years old with primary liver carcinoma and hepatitis B virus infection.

The gene calls are TRBV12-3 or TRBV12-4 and TRBJ1-2; a possible D gene is TRBD1 (5 bases). Trimming removed 3 bases at V and 7 bases at J, with 12 bases between. This CDR3 has 13 amino acids. CDR3 region: CASSFGGERGYTF. CDR3 coding DNA: TGTGCCAGCAGTTTCGGGGGAGAACGTGGCTACACCTTC.

With regard to this clonotype: This may be a read error: a much more frequent sequence differs by one nucleotide. The chain combines TRBV29-1 with TRBJ2-5; 7 bases are a match to TRBD1. Germline assignment: CDR1 SQVTM and CDR2 ANQGSEA. V shed 5 bases and J 5 bases; nucleotides not matched to a gene: 11. CDR3 size: 14 residues. The CDR3 here is CSVPGTVGSETQYF. In nucleotides, the CDR3 is TGCAGCGTTCCCGGGACAGTGGGCTCGGAGACCCAGTACTTC.

This clonotype turned up a few times. This chain joins TRBV6-5 and TRBJ1-1, with D hard to call. V lost 6 bases to trimming and J lost 6 bases, with 14 bases between them. The germline CDR1 and CDR2 sequences are MNHEY and SVGAGI. The CDR3 contains 13 residues. The CDR3 here is CASSPADYAEAFF. DNA of the CDR3: TGTGCCAGCAGCCCGGCTGATTACGCTGAAGCTTTCTTT.

The chain joins TRBV7-9 to TRBJ1-6, with TRBD1 matching over 7 bases. Per germline, CDR1 SEHNR and CDR2 FQNEAQ (reference sequence). CDR3 size: 15 residues. Trimming removed 5 bases from V and 7 bases from J; junction bases left unmatched: 8. The chain's CDR3 is CASSLTGVYNSPLHF. In nucleotides, the CDR3 is TGTGCCAGCAGCCTAACAGGGGTTTACAATTCACCCCTCCACTTT.

CDR3 nucleotides: TGTGCCAGCCGGCAGGGGTTGGGCAATGAGCAGTTCTTC. It translates to CASRQGLGNEQFF. The chain is built from TRBV6-5 and TRBJ2-1, with D possibly being TRBD1 (6 bases). Germline values: CDR1 MNHEY, CDR2 SVGAGI. V was clipped by 8 bases and J by 6 bases, with 14 bases between them. The CDR3 sequence is 13 residues long.

The chain is built from TRBV6-2 or TRBV6-3 and TRBJ2-5; 7 bases are shared with TRBD2. The CDR3 totals 14 residues. Germline-derived CDR1 and CDR2 are MNHEY and SVGEGT. V shed 4 bases and J 1 base; nucleotides not matched to a gene: 3. The CDR3 DNA is TGTGCCAGCAGTTGGGCTAGCGGCCAAGAGACCCAGTACTTC. It translates to CASSWASGQETQYF.

Notes on this clonotype: The junction and the germline gene differ at one end; a read error may be behind it. The V call is TRBV29-1, the J call TRBJ2-7, with a tentative D call TRBD1 (5 bases). The CDR3 is made up of 14 amino acids. Per the germline V gene, CDR1 is SQVTM and CDR2 is ANQGSEA. For the CDR3, the DNA is TGCAGCGTTGAAGGGACATCCCCTTCGAGCGAGCGGTACTTC. This translates into CSVEGTSPSSERYF.

The rearrangement links TRBV5-6 to TRBJ1-6; 8 bases map to TRBD1. V trimming: 3 bases; J trimming: 9 bases; junction bases outside the gene matches: 8. From germline, CDR1 is SGHDT and CDR2 YYEEEE. The CDR3 contains 15 residues. This CDR3 is CASSSRQGRISPLHF. The CDR3 region has the DNA TGTGCCAGCAGCTCCAGACAGGGGCGGATTTCACCCCTCCACTTT. The full variable domain, rest sourced from reference TRBV5-6 and TRBJ1-6, is DAGVTQSPTHLIKTRGQQVTLRCSPKSGHDTVSWYQQALGQGPQFIFQYYEEEERQRGNFPDRFSGHQFPNYSSELNVNALLLGDSALYLCASSSRQGRISPLHFGNGTRLTVT.

The chain combines TRBV30 with TRBJ2-6; D is undetermined. Germline V gene sequence: CDR1 GTSNPN, CDR2 SVGIG (reference sequence). The CDR3 spans 14 residues. Trimming shortened V by 0 bases and J by 3 bases, and 6 bases separated the two germline ends. CDR3 residues: CAWSVWDGANVLTF. CDR3 nucleotide sequence: TGTGCCTGGAGTGTATGGGATGGGGCCAACGTCCTGACTTTC.

Notes on this clonotype: At one boundary the junction diverges from the germline segment, which might be a read error. V and J are TRBV11-2 and TRBJ2-1; 12 nucleotides line up with TRBD2. CDR3 size: 16 residues. Germline V gene sequence: CDR1 SGHAT, CDR2 FQNNGV. The CDR3 here is CASSSHLAGGYNGQFF. As DNA, the CDR3 is TGTGCCAGCAGTTCCCATCTAGCGGGAGGGTACAATGGGCAGTTCTTC.

The chain recombines TRBV6-1 with TRBJ2-5; the D call may be TRBD1 or TRBD2 (5 bases each). V shed 6 bases and J shed 5 bases, with 16 bases lying between them. The germline V gene has CDR1 MNHNS and CDR2 SASEGT. The CDR3 spans 14 residues. DNA for the CDR3: TGTGCCAGCAGGAGGGAAAAGGCAGGGGAGACCCAGTACTTC. Translated, it gives CASRREKAGETQYF.

This clonotype was seen many times. The rearrangement uses TRBV11-2 and TRBJ2-7; 9 nucleotides align to TRBD2. This CDR3 is built from 14 residues. The V gene end was trimmed by 6 bases and the J gene end by 3 bases; junction bases not matched to a gene: 6. The germline V gene encodes CDR1 SGHAT and CDR2 FQNNGV. The CDR3 DNA reads as TGTGCCAGCAGTTCGGGACTAGCTGTCTACGAGCAGTACTTC. Its protein product is CASSSGLAVYEQYF.

This chain connects TRBV6-5 to TRBJ1-2, with D possibly matching TRBD1 (6 bases). The CDR3 sequence is 14 residues long. Trimming took off 7 bases at V and 6 bases at J, with 18 bases between the two ends. Germline CDR1 MNHEY, CDR2 SVGAGI. CDR3 nucleotides: TGTGCCAGCACCCGAGGGGGGGATTGGGATGGCTACACCTTC. Translation gives CASTRGGDWDGYTF.

This clonotype was counted only a few times. The CDR3 is CASSYHYEQYF. The CDR3 DNA is TGTGCCAGCAGTTACCACTACGAGCAGTACTTC. The V gene is TRBV6-2 or TRBV6-3, the J gene TRBJ2-7; no definite D call. The V gene lost 2 bases and the J gene lost 3 bases, with 2 bases spanning the gap. The germline CDR1 and CDR2 sequences are MNHEY and SVGEGT. The CDR3 contains 11 residues.

Note on this clonotype: This may be a read error: a much more frequent sequence differs by one nucleotide. The CDR3 nucleotides are TGTGCCAGCAGACAAGTCCTACAGCGGGGGGTTGGGGCCAACGTCCTGACTTTC. Its protein is CASRQVLQRGVGANVLTF. The J gene is TRBJ2-6, the V gene TRBV4-2, with 9 positions matching TRBD2. CDR3 length: 18 residues. The germline V gene encodes CDR1 LGHNA and CDR2 YNFKEQ.

This sequence joins TRBV14 and TRBJ1-3, with D possibly being TRBD1 (6 bases). The CDR3 length is 16 residues. V dropped 5 bases and J dropped 0 bases, with 14 bases sitting between them. Germline lookup yields CDR1 SGHDN and CDR2 FVKESK. CDR3 in DNA: TGTGCCAGCAGCGAGGGGGGGCACCCCTCTGGAAACACCATATATTTT. Its translation is CASSEGGHPSGNTIYF.

The rearrangement joins TRBV4-1 to TRBJ2-3; 9 bases line up with TRBD2. Germline V gene data show CDR1 as MGHRA and CDR2 as YSYEKL. This CDR3 has 20 amino acids. V dropped 1 base and J dropped 0; count of bases not matched to a gene: 14. CDR3 in DNA: TGCGCCAGCAGCCAAGGTCAAGCGGGAGGCGGTATCGGGAGCACAGATACGCAGTATTTT. This codes for CASSQGQAGGGIGSTDTQYF.

The CDR3 DNA follows: TGTGCCAGCGGGATACTCCCTCGCGATGAGCAGTTCTTC. This gives the protein CASGILPRDEQFF. The chain has TRBV6-1 and TRBJ2-1; no definite D call. V was trimmed by 8 bases and J by 8 bases, leaving 16 bases between them. The V gene's germline CDR1 is MNHNS and CDR2 SASEGT. The CDR3 is 13 amino acids.

The chain uses TRBV6-5 and TRBJ2-7; tentatively, D is TRBD1 (5 bases). Germline V gives CDR1 MNHEY, CDR2 SVGAGI. With 2 bases removed from V and 1 base from J, the gap between germline ends came to 12 bases. The CDR3 covers 15 residues. Here the CDR3 DNA reads TGTGCCAGCAGTTACGGGCAGGGTAGTTCCTACGAGCAGTACTTC. Residues: CASSYGQGSSYEQYF.

The chain combines TRBV10-2 with TRBJ2-2; a weak D match, TRBD2 (6 bases). The CDR3 length is 16 residues. CDR1 and CDR2 (germline): WSHSY, SAAADI. Trimming took 4 bases from V and 1 from J, leaving 13 bases between them. In DNA form, the CDR3 reads TGCGCCAGCAGTGTGGCGCGGGGATGGAACACCGGGGAGCTGTTTTTT. Protein product: CASSVARGWNTGELFF.

With regard to this clonotype: A much larger clone lies a single base off, so this may be a read error. The rearrangement uses TRBV29-1 and TRBJ2-7, with D possibly TRBD1 on 6 matching bases. Germline CDR1 reads SQVTM; CDR2 reads ANQGSEA. This CDR3 is built from 11 residues. Trimming pared 6 bases from V and 6 bases from J, leaving 12 bases between. CDR3 residues: CSVGTRREQYF. CDR3 in DNA: TGCAGCGTGGGGACAAGGCGCGAGCAGTACTTC.